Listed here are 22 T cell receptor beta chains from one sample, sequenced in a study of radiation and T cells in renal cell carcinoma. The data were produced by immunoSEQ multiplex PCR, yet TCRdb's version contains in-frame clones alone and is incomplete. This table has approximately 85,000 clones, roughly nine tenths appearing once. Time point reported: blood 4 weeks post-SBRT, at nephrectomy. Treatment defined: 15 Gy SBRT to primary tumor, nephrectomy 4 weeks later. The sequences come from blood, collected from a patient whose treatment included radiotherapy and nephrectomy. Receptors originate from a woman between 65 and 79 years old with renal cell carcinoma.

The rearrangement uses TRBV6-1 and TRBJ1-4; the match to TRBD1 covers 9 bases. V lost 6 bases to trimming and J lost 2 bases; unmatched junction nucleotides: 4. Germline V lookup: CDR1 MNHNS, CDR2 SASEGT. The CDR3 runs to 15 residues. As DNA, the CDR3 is TGTGCCAGCAGGAGGGACAGGGCCACTAATGAAAAACTGTTTTTT. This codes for CASRRDRATNEKLFF.

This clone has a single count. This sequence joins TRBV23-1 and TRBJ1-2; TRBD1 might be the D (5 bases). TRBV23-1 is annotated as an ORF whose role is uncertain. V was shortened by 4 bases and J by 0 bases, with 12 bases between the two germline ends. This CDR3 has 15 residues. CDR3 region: CASSPGTGANYGYTF. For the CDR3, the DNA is TGCGCCAGCAGTCCAGGGACGGGGGCTAACTATGGCTACACCTTC.

CDR3 sequence: CASSGDSGTGFFLNTEAFF. The CDR3 nucleotides are TGCGCCAGCAGTGGGGATAGTGGGACAGGGTTTTTCCTGAACACTGAAGCTTTCTTT. The chain combines TRBV10-1 with TRBJ1-1, with TRBD1 matching 9 bases. CDR1 and CDR2 from the germline V gene are WNHNN and SYGVQD (reference sequence). The CDR3 sequence is 19 residues long. V gave up 4 bases and J gave up 0 bases; unmatched junction bases: 15.

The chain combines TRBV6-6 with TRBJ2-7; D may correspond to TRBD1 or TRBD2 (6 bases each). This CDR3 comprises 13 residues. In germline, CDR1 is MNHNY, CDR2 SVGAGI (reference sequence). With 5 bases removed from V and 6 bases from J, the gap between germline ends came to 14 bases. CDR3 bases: TGTGCCAGCAGTGGGGGGCGGGTCGCCGAGCAGTACTTC. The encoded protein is CASSGGRVAEQYF.

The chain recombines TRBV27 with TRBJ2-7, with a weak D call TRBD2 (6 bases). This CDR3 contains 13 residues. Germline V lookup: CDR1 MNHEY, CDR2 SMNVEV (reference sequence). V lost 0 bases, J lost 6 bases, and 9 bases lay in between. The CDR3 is CASSLSGGSEQYF. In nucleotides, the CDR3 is TGTGCCAGCAGTTTATCGGGAGGAAGCGAGCAGTACTTC.

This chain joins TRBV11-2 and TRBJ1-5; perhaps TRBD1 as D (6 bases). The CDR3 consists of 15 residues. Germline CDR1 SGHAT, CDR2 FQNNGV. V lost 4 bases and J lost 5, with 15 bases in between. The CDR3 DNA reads TGTGCCAGCAGCTCCTCGGGGGGCGAGTATCAGCCCCAGCATTTT. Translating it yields CASSSSGGEYQPQHF.

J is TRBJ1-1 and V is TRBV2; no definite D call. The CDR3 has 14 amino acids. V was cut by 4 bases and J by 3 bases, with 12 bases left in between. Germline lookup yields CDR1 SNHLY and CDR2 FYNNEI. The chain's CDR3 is CASSGVLADTEAFF. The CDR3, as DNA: TGTGCCAGCAGTGGGGTGTTGGCGGACACTGAAGCTTTCTTT.

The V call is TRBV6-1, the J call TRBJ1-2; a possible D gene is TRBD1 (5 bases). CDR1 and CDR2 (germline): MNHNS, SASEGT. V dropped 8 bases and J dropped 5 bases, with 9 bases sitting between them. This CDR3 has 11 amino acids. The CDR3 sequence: CASRREYGYTF. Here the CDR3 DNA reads TGTGCCAGCCGCAGGGAGTATGGCTACACCTTC.

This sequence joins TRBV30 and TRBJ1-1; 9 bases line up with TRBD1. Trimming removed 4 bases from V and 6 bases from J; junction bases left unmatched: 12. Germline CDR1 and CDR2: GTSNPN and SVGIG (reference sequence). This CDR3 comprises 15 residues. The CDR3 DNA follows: TGTGCCTGGAAGGGAAACCGGGACAGGGTGGCTGAAGCTTTCTTT. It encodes CAWKGNRDRVAEAFF.

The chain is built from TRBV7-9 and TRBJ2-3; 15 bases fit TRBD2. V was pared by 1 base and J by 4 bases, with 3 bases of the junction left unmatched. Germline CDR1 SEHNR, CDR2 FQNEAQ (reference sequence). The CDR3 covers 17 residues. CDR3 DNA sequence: TGTGCCAGCAGCTTAGGGACTAGCGGGGGGGCCTCAGATACGCAGTATTTT. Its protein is CASSLGTSGGASDTQYF.

CDR3 amino acids: CASSIGQGGTGELFF. CDR3 nucleotides: TGTGCCAGCAGCATCGGACAGGGTGGCACCGGGGAGCTGTTTTTT. V and J are TRBV11-3 and TRBJ2-2, with 8 positions matching TRBD1. The CDR3 sequence is 15 residues long. From germline, CDR1 is SGHNT and CDR2 YENEEA. V lost 5 bases and J lost 4; bases outside the gene matches: 6.

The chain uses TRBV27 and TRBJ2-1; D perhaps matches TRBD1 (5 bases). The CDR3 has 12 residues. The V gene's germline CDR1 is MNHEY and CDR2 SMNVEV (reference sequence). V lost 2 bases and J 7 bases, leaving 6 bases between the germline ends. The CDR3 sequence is CASSLRGNEQFF. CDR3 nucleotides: TGTGCCAGCAGTTTAAGGGGTAATGAGCAGTTCTTC.

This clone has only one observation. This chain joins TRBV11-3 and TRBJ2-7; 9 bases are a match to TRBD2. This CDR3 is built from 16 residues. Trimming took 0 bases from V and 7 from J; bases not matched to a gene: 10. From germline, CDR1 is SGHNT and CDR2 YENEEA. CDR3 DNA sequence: TGTGCCAGCAGCTTAGACTTTGCGGGGGGGCCAAGGGAGCAGTACTTC. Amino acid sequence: CASSLDFAGGPREQYF.

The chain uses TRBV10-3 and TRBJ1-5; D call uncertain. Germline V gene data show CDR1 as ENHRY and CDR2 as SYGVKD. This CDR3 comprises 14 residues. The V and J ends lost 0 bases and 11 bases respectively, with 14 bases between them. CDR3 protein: CAISESALRMAQHF. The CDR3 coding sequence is TGTGCCATCAGTGAGTCTGCGCTGAGAATGGCCCAGCATTTT.

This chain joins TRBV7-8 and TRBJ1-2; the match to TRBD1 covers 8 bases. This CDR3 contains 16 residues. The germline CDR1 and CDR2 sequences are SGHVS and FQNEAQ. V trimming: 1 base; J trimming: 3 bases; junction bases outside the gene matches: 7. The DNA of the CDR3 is TGTGCCAGCAGCTTAGGGCAGGGGGCGAATGACTATGGCTACACCTTC. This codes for CASSLGQGANDYGYTF.

CDR3 sequence (DNA): TGTGCCAGCAGCCTAAGGACAGGAGGGCAAGAGACCCAGTACTTC. This translates into CASSLRTGGQETQYF. The rearrangement links TRBV5-4 to TRBJ2-5; possible D gene TRBD1, 7 bases. This CDR3 has 15 amino acids. Germline CDR1 SGHNT, CDR2 YYREEE (reference sequence). Trimming took off 4 bases at V and 2 bases at J, with 15 bases between the two ends.

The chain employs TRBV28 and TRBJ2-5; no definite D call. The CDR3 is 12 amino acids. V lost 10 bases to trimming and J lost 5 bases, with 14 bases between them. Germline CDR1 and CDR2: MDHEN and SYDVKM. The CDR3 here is CATKRERETQYF. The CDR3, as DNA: TGTGCCACCAAAAGGGAACGGGAGACCCAGTACTTC.

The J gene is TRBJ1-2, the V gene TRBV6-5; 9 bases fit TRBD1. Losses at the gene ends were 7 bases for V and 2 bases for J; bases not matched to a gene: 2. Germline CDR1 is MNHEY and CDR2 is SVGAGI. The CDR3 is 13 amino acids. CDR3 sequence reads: CASTGTGNYGYTF. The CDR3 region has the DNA TGTGCCAGCACCGGGACAGGGAACTATGGCTACACCTTC.

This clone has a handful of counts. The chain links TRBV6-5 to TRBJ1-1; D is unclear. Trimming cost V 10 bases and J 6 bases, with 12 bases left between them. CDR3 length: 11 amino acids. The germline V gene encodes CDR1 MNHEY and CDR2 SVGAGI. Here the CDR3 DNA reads TGTGCCACCAGGAGATGGGCTGAAGCTTTCTTT. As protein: CATRRWAEAFF.

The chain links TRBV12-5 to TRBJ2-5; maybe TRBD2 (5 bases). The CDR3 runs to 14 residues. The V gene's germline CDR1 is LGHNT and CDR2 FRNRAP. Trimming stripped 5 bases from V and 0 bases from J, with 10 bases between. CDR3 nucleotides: TGTGCTAGTGGTCGGGGTTTGTACCAAGAGACCCAGTACTTC. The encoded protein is CASGRGLYQETQYF.

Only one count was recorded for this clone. The CDR3, as DNA: TGTGCCAGCAGTTTATGGGGGGGGACTGAGAACACTGAAGCTTTCTTT. Amino acid sequence: CASSLWGGTENTEAFF. The J gene is TRBJ1-1, the V gene TRBV27, with D perhaps TRBD1 (5 bases). The CDR3 covers 16 residues. Germline loops: CDR1 MNHEY, CDR2 SMNVEV (reference sequence). The V gene lost 1 base and the J gene lost 1 base, with 13 bases spanning the gap.

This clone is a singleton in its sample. CDR3 amino acids: CASSMGPPWTEAFF. In DNA form, the CDR3 reads TGTGCCAGCAGTATGGGGCCACCCTGGACTGAAGCTTTCTTT. This sequence joins TRBV2 and TRBJ1-1, with D possibly TRBD1 on 5 matching bases. Trimming left V 5 bases short and J 5 bases short, with 15 bases between. CDR3 length: 14 amino acids. Germline V CDR1 and CDR2: SNHLY, FYNNEI.